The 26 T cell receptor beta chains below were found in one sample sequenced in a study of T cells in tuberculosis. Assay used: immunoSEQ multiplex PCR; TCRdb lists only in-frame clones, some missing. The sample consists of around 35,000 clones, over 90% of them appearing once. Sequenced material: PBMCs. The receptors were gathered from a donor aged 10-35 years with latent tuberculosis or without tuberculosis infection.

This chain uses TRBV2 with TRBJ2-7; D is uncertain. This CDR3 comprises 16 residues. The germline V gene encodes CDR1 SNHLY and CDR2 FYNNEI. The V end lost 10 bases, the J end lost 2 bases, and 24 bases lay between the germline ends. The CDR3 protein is CAISTQLGESTYEQYF. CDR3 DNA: TGTGCCATATCCACGCAGCTTGGAGAAAGTACCTACGAGCAGTACTTC.

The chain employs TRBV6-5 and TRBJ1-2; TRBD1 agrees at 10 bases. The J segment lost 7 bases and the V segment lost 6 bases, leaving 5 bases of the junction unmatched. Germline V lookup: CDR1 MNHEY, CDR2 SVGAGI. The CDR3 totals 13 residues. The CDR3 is CASRRQGAAGYTF. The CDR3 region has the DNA TGTGCCAGCAGGCGACAGGGGGCGGCTGGCTACACCTTC.

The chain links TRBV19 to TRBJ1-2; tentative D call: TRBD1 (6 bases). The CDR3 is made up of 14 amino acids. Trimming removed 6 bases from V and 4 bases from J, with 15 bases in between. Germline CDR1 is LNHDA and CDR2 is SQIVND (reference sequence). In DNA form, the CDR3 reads TGTGCCAGTAGATATGGGGGCAGCACCTATGGCTACACCTTC. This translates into CASRYGGSTYGYTF. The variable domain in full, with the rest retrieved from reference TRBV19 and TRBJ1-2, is DGGITQSPKYLFRKEGQNVTLSCEQNLNHDAMYWYRQDPGQGLRLIYYSQIVNDFQKGDIAEGYSVSREKKESFPLTVTSAQKNPTAFYLCASRYGGSTYGYTFGSGTRLTVV.

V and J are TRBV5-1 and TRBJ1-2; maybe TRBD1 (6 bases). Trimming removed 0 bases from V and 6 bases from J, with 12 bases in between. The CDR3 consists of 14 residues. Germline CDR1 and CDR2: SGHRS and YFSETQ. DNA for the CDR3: TGCGCCAGCAGCTTGGCGGGGGGCGCCGATGGCTACACCTTC. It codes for CASSLAGGADGYTF. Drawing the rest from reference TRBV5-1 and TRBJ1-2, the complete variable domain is KAGVTQTPRYLIKTRGQQVTLSCSPISGHRSVSWYQQTPGQGLQFLFEYFSETQRNKGNFPGRFSGRQFSNSRSEMNVSTLELGDSALYLCASSLAGGADGYTFGSGTRLTVV.

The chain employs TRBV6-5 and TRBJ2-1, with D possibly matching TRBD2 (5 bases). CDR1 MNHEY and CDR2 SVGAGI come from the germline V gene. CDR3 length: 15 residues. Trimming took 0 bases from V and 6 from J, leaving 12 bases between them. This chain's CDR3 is CASSYSIGKGNEQFF. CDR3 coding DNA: TGTGCCAGCAGTTACTCGATCGGGAAGGGCAATGAGCAGTTCTTC.

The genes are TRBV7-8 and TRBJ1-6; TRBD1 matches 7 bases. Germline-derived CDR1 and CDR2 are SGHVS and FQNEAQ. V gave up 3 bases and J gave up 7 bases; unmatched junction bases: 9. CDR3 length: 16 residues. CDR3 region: CASSFTRTGANSPLHF. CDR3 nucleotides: TGTGCCAGCAGCTTCACCAGGACAGGCGCAAATTCACCCCTCCACTTT.

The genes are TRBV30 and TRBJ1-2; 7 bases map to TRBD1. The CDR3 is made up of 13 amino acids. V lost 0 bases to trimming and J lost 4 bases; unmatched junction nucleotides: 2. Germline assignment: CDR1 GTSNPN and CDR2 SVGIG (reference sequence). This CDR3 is CAWSVQGPYGYTF. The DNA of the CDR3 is TGTGCCTGGAGTGTACAGGGGCCCTATGGCTACACCTTC.

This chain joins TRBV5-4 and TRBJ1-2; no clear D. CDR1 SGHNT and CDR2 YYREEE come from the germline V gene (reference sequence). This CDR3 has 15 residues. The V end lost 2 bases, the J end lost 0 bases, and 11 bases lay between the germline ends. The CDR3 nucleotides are TGTGCCAGCAGCTTTGCAGAGGGTCCTAACTATGGCTACACCTTC. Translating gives CASSFAEGPNYGYTF.

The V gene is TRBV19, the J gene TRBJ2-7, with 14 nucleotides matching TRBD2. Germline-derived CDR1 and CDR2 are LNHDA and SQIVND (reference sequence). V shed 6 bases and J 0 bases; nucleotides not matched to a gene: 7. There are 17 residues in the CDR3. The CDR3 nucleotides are TGTGCCAGTAGCGGGACTAGCGGGGGCCTGAGCTCCTACGAGCAGTACTTC. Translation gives CASSGTSGGLSSYEQYF.

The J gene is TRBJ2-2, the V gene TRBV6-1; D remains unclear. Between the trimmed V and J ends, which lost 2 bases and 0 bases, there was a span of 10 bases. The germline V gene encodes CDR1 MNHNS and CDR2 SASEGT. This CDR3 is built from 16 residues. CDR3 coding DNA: TGTGCCAGCAGTGAAAAACACCTTACGAACACCGGGGAGCTGTTTTTT. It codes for CASSEKHLTNTGELFF.

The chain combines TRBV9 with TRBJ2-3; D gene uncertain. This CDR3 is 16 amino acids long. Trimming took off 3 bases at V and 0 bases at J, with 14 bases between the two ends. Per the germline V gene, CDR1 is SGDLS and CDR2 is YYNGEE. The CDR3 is CASSGGPSISTDTQYF. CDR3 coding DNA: TGTGCCAGCAGCGGTGGGCCCTCGATAAGCACAGATACGCAGTATTTT.

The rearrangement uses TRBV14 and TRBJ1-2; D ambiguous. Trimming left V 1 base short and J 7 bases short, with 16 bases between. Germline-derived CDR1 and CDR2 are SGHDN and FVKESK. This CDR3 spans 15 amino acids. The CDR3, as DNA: TGTGCCAGCAGCCAAGTCCAAGGAGGGCAAGGTGGCTACACCTTC. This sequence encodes CASSQVQGGQGGYTF.

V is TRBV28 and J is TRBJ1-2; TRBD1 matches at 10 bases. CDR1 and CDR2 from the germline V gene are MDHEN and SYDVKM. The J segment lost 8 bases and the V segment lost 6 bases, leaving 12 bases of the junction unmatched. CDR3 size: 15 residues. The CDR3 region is CASSKTGGASRGYTF. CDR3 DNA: TGTGCCAGCAGCAAGACAGGGGGCGCGAGTAGAGGCTACACCTTC.

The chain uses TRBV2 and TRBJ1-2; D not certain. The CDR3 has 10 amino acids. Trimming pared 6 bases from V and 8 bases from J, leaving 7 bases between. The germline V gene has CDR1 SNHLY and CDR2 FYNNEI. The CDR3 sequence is CASRSRGYTF. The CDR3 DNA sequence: TGTGCCAGCAGATCGAGGGGCTACACCTTC. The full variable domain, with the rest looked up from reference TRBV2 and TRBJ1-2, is EPEVTQTPSHQVTQMGQEVILRCVPISNHLYFYWYRQILGQKVEFLVSFYNNEISEKSEIFDDQFSVERPDGSNFTLKIRSTKLEDSAMYFCASRSRGYTFGSGTRLTVV.

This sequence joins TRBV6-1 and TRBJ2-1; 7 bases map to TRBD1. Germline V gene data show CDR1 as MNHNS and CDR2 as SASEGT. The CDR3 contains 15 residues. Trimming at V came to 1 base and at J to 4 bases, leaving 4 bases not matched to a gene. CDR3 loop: CASSEVGQTYNEQFF. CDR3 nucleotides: TGTGCCAGCAGTGAAGTGGGACAGACATACAATGAGCAGTTCTTC.

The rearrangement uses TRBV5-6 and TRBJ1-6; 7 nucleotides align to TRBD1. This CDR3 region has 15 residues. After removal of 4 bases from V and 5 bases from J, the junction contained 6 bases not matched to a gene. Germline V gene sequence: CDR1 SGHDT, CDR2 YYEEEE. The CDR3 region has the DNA TGTGCCAGCAGCCTTTTACAGGGGAATAATTCACCCCTCCACTTT. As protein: CASSLLQGNNSPLHF.

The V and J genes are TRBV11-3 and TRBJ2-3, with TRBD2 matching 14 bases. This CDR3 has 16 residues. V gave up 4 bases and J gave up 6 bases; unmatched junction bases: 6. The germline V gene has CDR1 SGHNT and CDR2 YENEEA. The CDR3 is CASSSMGLAGEDTQYF. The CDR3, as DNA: TGTGCCAGCAGCTCGATGGGACTAGCGGGGGAGGATACGCAGTATTTT. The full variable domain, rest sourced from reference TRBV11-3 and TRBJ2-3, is EAGVVQSPRYKIIEKKQPVAFWCNPISGHNTLYWYLQNLGQGPELLIRYENEEAVDDSQLPKDRFSAERLKGVDSTLKIQPAELGDSAVYLCASSSMGLAGEDTQYFGPGTRLTVL.

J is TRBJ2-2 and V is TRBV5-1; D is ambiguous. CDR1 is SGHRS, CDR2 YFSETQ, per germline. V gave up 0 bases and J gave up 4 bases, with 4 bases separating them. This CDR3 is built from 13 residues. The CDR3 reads CASSLGSTGELFF. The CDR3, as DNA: TGCGCCAGCAGCTTGGGGAGCACCGGGGAGCTGTTTTTT. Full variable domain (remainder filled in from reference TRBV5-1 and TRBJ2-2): KAGVTQTPRYLIKTRGQQVTLSCSPISGHRSVSWYQQTPGQGLQFLFEYFSETQRNKGNFPGRFSGRQFSNSRSEMNVSTLELGDSALYLCASSLGSTGELFFGEGSRLTVL.

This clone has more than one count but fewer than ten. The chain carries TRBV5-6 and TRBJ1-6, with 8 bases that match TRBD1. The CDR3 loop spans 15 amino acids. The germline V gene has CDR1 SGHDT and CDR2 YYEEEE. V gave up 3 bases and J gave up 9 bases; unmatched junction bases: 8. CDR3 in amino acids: CASSSGQGEGSPLHF. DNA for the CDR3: TGTGCCAGCAGCTCTGGACAGGGAGAAGGTTCACCCCTCCACTTT.

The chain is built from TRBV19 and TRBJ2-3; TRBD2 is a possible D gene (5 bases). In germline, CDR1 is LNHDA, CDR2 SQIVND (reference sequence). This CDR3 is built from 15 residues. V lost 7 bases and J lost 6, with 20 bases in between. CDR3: CASMGYTARGDTQYF. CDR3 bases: TGTGCCAGTATGGGGTATACAGCCCGCGGGGATACGCAGTATTTT.

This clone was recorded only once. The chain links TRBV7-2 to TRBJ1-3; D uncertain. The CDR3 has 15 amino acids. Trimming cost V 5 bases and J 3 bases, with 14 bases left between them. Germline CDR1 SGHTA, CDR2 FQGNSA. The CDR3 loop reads CASSLTGKGGNTIYF. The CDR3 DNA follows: TGTGCCAGCAGCCTTACGGGGAAAGGTGGAAACACCATATATTTT.

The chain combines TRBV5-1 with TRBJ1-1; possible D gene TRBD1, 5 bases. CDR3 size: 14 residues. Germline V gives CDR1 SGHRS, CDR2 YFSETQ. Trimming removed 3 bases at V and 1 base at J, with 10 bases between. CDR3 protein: CASSSTGQNTEAFF. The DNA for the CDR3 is TGCGCCAGCAGCTCCACAGGCCAGAACACTGAAGCTTTCTTT. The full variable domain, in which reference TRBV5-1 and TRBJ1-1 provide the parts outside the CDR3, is KAGVTQTPRYLIKTRGQQVTLSCSPISGHRSVSWYQQTPGQGLQFLFEYFSETQRNKGNFPGRFSGRQFSNSRSEMNVSTLELGDSALYLCASSSTGQNTEAFFGQGTRLTVV.

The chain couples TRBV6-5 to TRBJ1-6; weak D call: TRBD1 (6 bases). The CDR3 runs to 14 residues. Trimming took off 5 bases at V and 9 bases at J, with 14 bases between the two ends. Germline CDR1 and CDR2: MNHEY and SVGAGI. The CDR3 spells CASSPLQGLSPLHF. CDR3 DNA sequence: TGTGCCAGCAGTCCCCTACAGGGCCTTTCACCCCTCCACTTT.

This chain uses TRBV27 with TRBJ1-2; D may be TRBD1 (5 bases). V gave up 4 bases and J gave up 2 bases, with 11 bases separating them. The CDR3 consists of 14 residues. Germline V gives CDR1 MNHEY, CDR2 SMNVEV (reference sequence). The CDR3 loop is CASSSDSLNYGYTF. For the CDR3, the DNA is TGTGCCAGCAGTTCCGACAGCTTAAACTATGGCTACACCTTC.

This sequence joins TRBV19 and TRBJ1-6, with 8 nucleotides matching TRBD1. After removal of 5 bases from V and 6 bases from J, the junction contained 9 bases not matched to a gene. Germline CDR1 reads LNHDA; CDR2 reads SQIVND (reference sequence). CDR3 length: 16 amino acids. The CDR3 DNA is TGTGCCAGTAGTCTTCTCGGACAGGGTGGTAATTCACCCCTCCACTTT. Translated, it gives CASSLLGQGGNSPLHF.

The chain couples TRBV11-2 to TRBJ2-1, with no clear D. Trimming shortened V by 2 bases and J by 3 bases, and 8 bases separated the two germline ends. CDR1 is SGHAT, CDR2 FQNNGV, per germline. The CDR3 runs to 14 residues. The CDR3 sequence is CASSLSGIYNEQFF. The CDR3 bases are TGTGCCAGCAGCTTATCCGGTATCTACAATGAGCAGTTCTTC.